A single sample is the source of the 5 T cell receptor beta chains below, sequenced in a study of T cell repertoires in cytomegalovirus infection. The antigens these receptors bind are not known. TCRdb processed the reads anew with MiXCR; each CDR3 protein has one entry. Here the sample spans about 74,000 distinct CDR3 sequences, more than 25% being singletons. The input for sequencing was CD8+ T cells from cultured PBMCs, taken from culture after CMV antigen stimulation. These receptors all come from a human donor in good health (CMV status not recorded). Some clones in this sample may be carry-over from other donors' samples.

The rearrangement uses TRBV18 and TRBJ1-1, with D tentatively TRBD1 (6 bases). The CDR3 has 15 residues. Per germline, CDR1 KGHSH and CDR2 LQKENI. With 5 bases removed from V and 4 bases from J, the gap between germline ends came to 17 bases. This chain's CDR3 is CASSKGGLWGTEAFF. In nucleotides, the CDR3 is TGTGCCAGCTCAAAAGGGGGACTGTGGGGCACTGAAGCTTTCTTT.

This clonotype was observed at least ten times. The rearrangement joins TRBV28 to TRBJ1-5; possibly TRBD1 for D (6 bases). Germline loops: CDR1 MDHEN, CDR2 SYDVKM. This CDR3 comprises 16 residues. With 4 bases removed from V and 0 bases from J, the gap between germline ends came to 13 bases. CDR3 DNA sequence: TGTGCCAGCAGTTCGGGGACACCATATAGCAATCAGCCCCAGCATTTT. Its protein product is CASSSGTPYSNQPQHF.

This clonotype was observed many times. The V gene is TRBV11-3, the J gene TRBJ2-1, with D hard to call. The germline V gene encodes CDR1 SGHNT and CDR2 YENEEA. The CDR3 sequence is 11 residues long. Trimming shortened V by 3 bases and J by 10 bases, and 7 bases separated the two germline ends. CDR3 coding DNA: TGTGCCAGCAGCTTGATAGGGGAGCAGTTCTTC. This encodes CASSLIGEQFF.

This clonotype showed up many times. V gene TRBV7-9 combines with J gene TRBJ2-1, with D perhaps matching TRBD1 or TRBD2 (5 bases each). The germline V gene has CDR1 SEHNR and CDR2 FQNEAQ (reference sequence). The CDR3 sequence is 16 residues long. Trimming took off 5 bases at V and 0 bases at J, with 14 bases between the two ends. In nucleotides, the CDR3 is TGTGCCAGCAGCGATACTGAGGGGTACTCCTACAATGAGCAGTTCTTC. This codes for CASSDTEGYSYNEQFF.

This clonotype was observed a handful of times. The gene calls are TRBV27 and TRBJ1-5; D is uncertain. The CDR3 length is 15 residues. Germline-derived CDR1 and CDR2 are MNHEY and SMNVEV (reference sequence). Trimming cost V 0 bases and J 0 bases, with 6 bases left between them. The CDR3 nucleotides are TGTGCCAGCAGTTTATCTGGGGATAGCAATCAGCCCCAGCATTTT. As protein: CASSLSGDSNQPQHF.